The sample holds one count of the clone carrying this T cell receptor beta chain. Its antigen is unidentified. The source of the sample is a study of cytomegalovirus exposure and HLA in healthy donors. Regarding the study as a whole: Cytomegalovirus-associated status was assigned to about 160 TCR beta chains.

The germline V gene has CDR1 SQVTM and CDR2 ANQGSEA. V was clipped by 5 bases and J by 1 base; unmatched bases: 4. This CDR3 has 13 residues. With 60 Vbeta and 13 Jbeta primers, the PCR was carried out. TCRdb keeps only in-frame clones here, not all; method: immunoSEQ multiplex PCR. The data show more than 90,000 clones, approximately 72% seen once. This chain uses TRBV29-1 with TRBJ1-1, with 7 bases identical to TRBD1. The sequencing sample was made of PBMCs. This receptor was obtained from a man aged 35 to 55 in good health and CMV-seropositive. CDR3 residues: CSVKTGTNTEAFF. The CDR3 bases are TGCAGCGTTAAGACAGGGACGAACACTGAAGCTTTCTTT.